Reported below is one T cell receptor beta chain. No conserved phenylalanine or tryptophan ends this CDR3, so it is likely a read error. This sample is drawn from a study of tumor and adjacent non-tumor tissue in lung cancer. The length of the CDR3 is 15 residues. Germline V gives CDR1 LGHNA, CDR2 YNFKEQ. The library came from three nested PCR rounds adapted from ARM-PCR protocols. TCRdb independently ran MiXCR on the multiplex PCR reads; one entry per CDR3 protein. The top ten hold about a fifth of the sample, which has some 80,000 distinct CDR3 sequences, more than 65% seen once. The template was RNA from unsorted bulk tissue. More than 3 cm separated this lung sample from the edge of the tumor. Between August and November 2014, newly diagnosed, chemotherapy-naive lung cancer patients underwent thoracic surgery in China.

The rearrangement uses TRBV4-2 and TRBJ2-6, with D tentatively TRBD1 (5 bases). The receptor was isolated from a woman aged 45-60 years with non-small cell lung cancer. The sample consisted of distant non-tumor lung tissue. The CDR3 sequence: CASSLGRSGANVLTV. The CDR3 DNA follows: TGTGCCAGCAGCCTCGGTCGCTCTGGGGCTAACGTCCTGACTGTC.